The rows below give T cell receptor beta chains drawn from one sample of a study of blood T cell repertoires in COVID-19. Produced via immunoSEQ multiplex PCR; TCRdb's table is partial and in-frame only. The table has around 150,000 clones, about nine tenths seen once. Source material: peripheral blood. The receptors come from a woman aged 60-75 years with active or convalescent COVID-19. The CDR3 runs from the conserved cysteine through the conserved F or W. The D gene is left open where the match is weak. Some rows mark clone size as missing; the rest say once, few, many or name a class of expanded clone.

j_call,clone_size,v_call,d_call,cdr3_nt,cdr3_aa
TRBJ1-1,-,TRBV5-6,-,TGTGCCAGCAGCTTGTCGGCAGGGGATCTGGGGGAAGCTTTCTTT,CASSLSAGDLGEAFF
TRBJ1-2,-,TRBV27,-,TGTGCCAGCAGTTTGGGCGGGCGGGATAGCTATGGCTACACCTTC,CASSLGGRDSYGYTF
TRBJ2-7,-,TRBV6-5,-,TGTGCCAGCACGAGGACAGTGAGCTCCTACGAGCAGTACTTC,CASTRTVSSYEQYF
TRBJ2-1,once,TRBV3-1/TRBV3-2,-,TGTGCCAGCAGCCAAGAGCTGGCTAGCCGGTACAATGAGCAGTTCTTC,CASSQELASRYNEQFF
TRBJ1-4,few,TRBV10-2,TRBD1,TGCGCCAGCAGTGAGTCCCGGACAGGAACTAATGAAAAACTGTTTTTT,CASSESRTGTNEKLFF
TRBJ2-3,once,TRBV18,-,TGTGCCAGCTCCAAGCTAGGAGCTGAAGATACGCAGTATTTT,CASSKLGAEDTQYF
TRBJ2-3,few,TRBV11-3,TRBD1,TGTGCCAGCAGCTTAACAGGGGGCGGCACAGATACGCAGTATTTT,CASSLTGGGTDTQYF
TRBJ1-6,-,TRBV6-5,-,TGTGCCAGCACCCGTTCATCGGGTAATTCACCCCTCCACTTT,CASTRSSGNSPLHF
TRBJ2-2,-,TRBV12-3/TRBV12-4,-,TGTGCCAGCAGTTTTAGTAACACCGGGGAGCTGTTTTTT,CASSFSNTGELFF
TRBJ2-3,-,TRBV3-1/TRBV3-2,TRBD2,TGTGCCAGCAGCCAAGAACTAGCGGGGGGGCTTCCAGATACGCAGTATTTT,CASSQELAGGLPDTQYF
TRBJ2-2,-,TRBV4-3,TRBD1,TGCGCCAGCAGCCAAGGGGGGCCGGGACAGGGATACACCGGGGAGCTGTTTTTT,CASSQGGPGQGYTGELFF
TRBJ1-1,-,TRBV5-1,-,TGCGCCAGCAGCTTGGACGGGGTTGTCGCTGAAGCTTTCTTT,CASSLDGVVAEAFF
TRBJ1-3,-,TRBV6-5,-,TGTGCCAGCAGCTCATCCCGGGTTGGAAACACCATATATTTT,CASSSSRVGNTIYF
TRBJ1-1,-,TRBV2,TRBD1,TGTGCCAGCAGTAAAAGACAGGGGAACACTGAAGCTTTCTTT,CASSKRQGNTEAFF
TRBJ2-6,-,TRBV7-2,TRBD1,TGTGCCAGCAGCTTAGGACAGGGTAACGTCCTGACTTTC,CASSLGQGNVLTF
TRBJ1-5,-,TRBV18,-,TGTGCCAGCTCATCGAACCTAAATAATCAGCCCCAGCATTTT,CASSSNLNNQPQHF
TRBJ1-5,-,TRBV7-2,-,TGTGCCAGCAGCTCGAAGACAGATAGCAATCAGCCCCAGCATTTT,CASSSKTDSNQPQHF
TRBJ2-1,-,TRBV7-2,TRBD2,TGTGCCAGCAGCCGTAGCGGGGGGGCCCTGGAAAATGAGCAGTTCTTC,CASSRSGGALENEQFF
TRBJ1-1,-,TRBV5-1,TRBD1,TGCGCCAGCAGCTTGCCGGGACAGACGAACACTGAAGCTTTCTTT,CASSLPGQTNTEAFF
TRBJ1-2,-,TRBV27,-,TGTGCCAGCAGTTCCACAGCTAACTATGGCTACACCTTC,CASSSTANYGYTF
TRBJ2-1,-,TRBV2,-,TGTGCCAGCAGTGAAAACAACTACAATGAGCAGTTCTTC,CASSENNYNEQFF
TRBJ1-2,-,TRBV5-1,TRBD1,TGCGCCAGCAGCCCCCGGACAGGGAGTGACGATGGCTACACCTTC,CASSPRTGSDDGYTF
TRBJ2-7,once,TRBV14,-,TGTGCCAGCAGCTCCGACAGGATCAAGCAGTACTTC,CASSSDRIKQYF
TRBJ1-6,once,TRBV11-2,TRBD1,TGTGCCAGCAGCTTACGGAGGGGGCGTCAGGATTCACCCCTCCACTTT,CASSLRRGRQDSPLHF
TRBJ1-5,-,TRBV5-8,-,TGTGCCAGCAGCTTGGCCGTATATCAGCCCCAGCATTTT,CASSLAVYQPQHF
TRBJ1-2,few,TRBV29-1,-,TGCAGCGAAACTCGGTTGGCTAACTATGGCTACACCTTC,CSETRLANYGYTF
TRBJ1-4,-,TRBV7-6,-,TGTGCCAGCAGTGCCTCAGGGATCGTAAATGAAAAACTGTTTTTT,CASSASGIVNEKLFF
TRBJ2-2,once,TRBV9,-,TGTGCCAGCAGTACCGGGGGGCAGAACACCGGGGAGCTGTTTTTT,CASSTGGQNTGELFF
TRBJ2-1,-,TRBV7-6,TRBD1,TGTGCCAGCAGGCCAGTCCCGGGACAGAGCTCCTACAATGAGCAGTTCTTC,CASRPVPGQSSYNEQFF
TRBJ2-2,-,TRBV12-3/TRBV12-4,TRBD2,TGTGCCACCGGGACTAGCCCCACCGGGGAGCTGTTTTTT,CATGTSPTGELFF
TRBJ1-2,once,TRBV2,TRBD1,TGTGCCACACAGGGGGCTTCCTATGGCTACACCTTC,CATQGASYGYTF
TRBJ2-3,few,TRBV30,TRBD2,TGTGCCTGGAGTACCGGGACTAGCGGGGGGACAGATACGCAGTATTTT,CAWSTGTSGGTDTQYF
TRBJ2-7,-,TRBV15,-,TGTGCCACCAGCAGAGAAGGGGCCGGGGGCTACGAGCAGTACTTC,CATSREGAGGYEQYF
TRBJ1-1,-,TRBV5-1,-,TGCGCCAGCAGCTTGGGCGGCGGGAGCACTGAAGCTTTCTTT,CASSLGGGSTEAFF
TRBJ2-7,-,TRBV12-3/TRBV12-4,TRBD1,TGTGCCAGCAGTTTCGGGGACAGAGAGTACTTC,CASSFGDREYF
TRBJ2-7,-,TRBV7-6,-,TGTGCCAGCAGCCCCACGGGGAACCCAAGCTACGAGCAGTACTTC,CASSPTGNPSYEQYF
TRBJ1-1,-,TRBV4-1,-,TGCGCCAGCAGCCAAGATTGGGGACAAGCTTTGAACACTGAAGCTTTCTTT,CASSQDWGQALNTEAFF
TRBJ2-3,-,TRBV10-3,-,TGTGCCATCACCGAGCAGGGGGGTACAGATACGCAGTATTTT,CAITEQGGTDTQYF
TRBJ2-5,-,TRBV7-2,TRBD2,TGTGCCAGCAGCCTGGGACTAGCAGTCGGAGAGACCCAGTACTTC,CASSLGLAVGETQYF
TRBJ1-6,-,TRBV3-1/TRBV3-2,-,TGTGCCAGCAGCGTCCGGGATTCACCCCTCCACTTT,CASSVRDSPLHF
TRBJ2-1,-,TRBV24-1,-,TGTGCCACCAGTGATTCCCGACAGGTCCAGTTCTTC,CATSDSRQVQFF
TRBJ2-5,-,TRBV5-5,TRBD2,TGTGCCAGCAGCGGGGGGACTATCCAAGAGACCCAGTACTTC,CASSGGTIQETQYF
TRBJ2-1,-,TRBV4-3,TRBD1,TGCGCCAGCAGCCAAGAGGCTCAGGGGGTCGATGAGCAGTTCTTC,CASSQEAQGVDEQFF
TRBJ1-6,-,TRBV19,-,TGTGCCTCGCGGGGGAACAATTCACCCCTCCACTTT,CASRGNNSPLHF
TRBJ1-5,few,TRBV7-9,TRBD1,TGTGCCAGCAGCTCCGACAGGGTGGAACAGCCCCAGCATTTT,CASSSDRVEQPQHF
TRBJ2-7,-,TRBV3-1/TRBV3-2,-,TGTGCCAGCAGCCAAACGGGAGTCTACGAGCAGTACTTC,CASSQTGVYEQYF
TRBJ2-2,-,TRBV19,-,TGTGCCAGTAGACGACAGGAGAACACCGGGGAGCTGTTTTTT,CASRRQENTGELFF
TRBJ1-2,-,TRBV11-2,-,TGTGCCAGCAGCTTAGGTCGTCTTTATGGACAGAAGAACTATGGCTACACCTTC,CASSLGRLYGQKNYGYTF
TRBJ1-3,-,TRBV4-3,-,TGCGCCAGCAGCCAAGAAGGGGGTCGACAGTGGGATGGAAACACCATATATTTT,CASSQEGGRQWDGNTIYF
TRBJ2-1,-,TRBV6-5,-,TGTGCCAGCAGTTACGGACAGCGGAATGAGCAGTTCTTC,CASSYGQRNEQFF
TRBJ1-1,-,TRBV15,TRBD1,TGTGCCACCAGCAGAGATCGGCAGGGGGGCGATGAAGCTTTCTTT,CATSRDRQGGDEAFF
TRBJ2-3,-,TRBV19,TRBD2,TGTGCCAGTAGTTCAGCGGGGGTGGGGCAGTATTTT,CASSSAGVGQYF